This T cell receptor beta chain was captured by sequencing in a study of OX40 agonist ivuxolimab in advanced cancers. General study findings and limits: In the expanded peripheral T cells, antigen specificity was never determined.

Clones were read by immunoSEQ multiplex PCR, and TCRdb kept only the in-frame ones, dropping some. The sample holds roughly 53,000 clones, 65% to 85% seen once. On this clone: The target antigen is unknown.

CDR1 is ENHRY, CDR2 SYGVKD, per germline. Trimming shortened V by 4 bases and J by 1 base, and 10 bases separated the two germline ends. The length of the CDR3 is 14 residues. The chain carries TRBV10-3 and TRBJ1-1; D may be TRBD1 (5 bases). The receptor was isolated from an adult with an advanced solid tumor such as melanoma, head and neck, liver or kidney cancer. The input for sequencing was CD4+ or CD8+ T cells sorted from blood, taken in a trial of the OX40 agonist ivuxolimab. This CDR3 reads CAISAGSTNTEAFF. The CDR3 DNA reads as TGTGCCATCAGTGCAGGGAGCACGAACACTGAAGCTTTCTTT.